These 22 T cell receptor beta chains share one sample of origin, sequenced in a study of CD8 T cells in ankylosing spondylitis. From the 5' RACE reads, TCRdb called clonotypes with MiXCR, one entry per CDR3 protein. The data show about 150,000 distinct CDR3 sequences, under 45% seen once. Sequenced sample: synovial fluid, either unsorted or a sorted T cell fraction (not recorded which). These receptors all come from a male donor with ankylosing spondylitis.

This clonotype has just a few counts. CDR3 loop: CASSPQSTPGGQGHGYTF. The CDR3 coding sequence is TGTGCCAGCTCACCACAGAGTACTCCGGGCGGGCAGGGCCATGGCTACACCTTC. J is TRBJ1-2 and V is TRBV18; a possible D gene is TRBD1 (5 bases). V was pared by 1 base and J by 6 bases, with 24 bases between. This CDR3 has 18 amino acids. Per the germline V gene, CDR1 is KGHSH and CDR2 is LQKENI.

This clonotype was seen only a few times. This rearrangement joins TRBV12-3 or TRBV12-4 to TRBJ1-5; no clear D gene. The CDR3 consists of 16 residues. V lost 6 bases and J 1 base, leaving 16 bases between the germline ends. CDR3: CASSYGWNQSNQPQHF. The CDR3, as DNA: TGTGCCAGCAGCTATGGATGGAACCAAAGCAATCAGCCCCAGCATTTT.

The chain is built from TRBV9 and TRBJ1-4; weak D call: TRBD1 (6 bases). This CDR3 is built from 15 residues. Germline V gene lookup returns CDR1 SGDLS and CDR2 YYNGEE. V dropped 4 bases and J dropped 2 bases, with 12 bases sitting between them. CDR3 DNA sequence: TGTGCCAGCAGCTCAGAGGGGGGTACTAATGAAAAACTGTTTTTT. Translation: CASSSEGGTNEKLFF.

This clonotype was counted only a few times. This rearrangement joins TRBV6-2 or TRBV6-3 to TRBJ1-5; TRBD1 aligns across 7 bases. The V and J ends lost 5 bases and 4 bases, in that order; junction bases with no gene match: 5. Germline values: CDR1 MNHEY, CDR2 SVGEGT. The CDR3 sequence is 14 residues long. The CDR3 loop reads CASSGTAENQPQHF. CDR3 DNA: TGTGCCAGCAGTGGGACAGCGGAAAATCAGCCCCAGCATTTT.

The chain recombines TRBV4-2 with TRBJ1-1; the match to TRBD1 covers 7 bases. With V trimmed by 4 bases and J by 3 bases, 5 bases remained unmatched. The CDR3 has 14 residues. Germline CDR1 is LGHNA and CDR2 is YNFKEQ. The CDR3 spells CASSLWTGHTEAFF. The DNA of the CDR3 is TGTGCCAGCAGCCTTTGGACAGGACACACTGAAGCTTTCTTT.

The chain uses TRBV28 and TRBJ2-1, with a tentative D call TRBD2 (5 bases). The germline V and J ends were trimmed by 8 bases and 8 bases, with 25 bases remaining between them. CDR1 is MDHEN, CDR2 SYDVKM, per germline. The CDR3 spans 16 residues. CDR3 amino acids: CASGGEPRRLLDEQFF. In DNA form, the CDR3 reads TGTGCCAGCGGAGGCGAGCCTAGACGGCTTTTGGATGAGCAGTTCTTC.

This clonotype was observed at least ten times. V gene TRBV5-1 combines with J gene TRBJ1-4; no reliable D call. The CDR3 runs 14 residues. V gave up 0 bases and J gave up 8 bases, with 11 bases separating them. Germline CDR1 SGHRS, CDR2 YFSETQ. For the CDR3, the DNA is TGCGCCAGCAGCTTGGAGACGCGCGGGGAAAAACTGTTTTTT. Its translation: CASSLETRGEKLFF.

The chain couples TRBV28 to TRBJ1-2; 8 nucleotides agree with TRBD1. With 1 base clipped from V and 4 bases from J, the junction kept 14 bases outside the gene matches. CDR3 length: 18 amino acids. Looked up from germline, CDR1 is MDHEN and CDR2 is SYDVKM. CDR3 in amino acids: CASSLFRRGRRSGYGYTF. CDR3 nucleotide sequence: TGTGCCAGCAGTTTATTCCGCAGGGGGCGACGCTCGGGCTATGGCTACACCTTC.

In this sample, this clonotype turned up a few times. The chain employs TRBV5-1 and TRBJ2-7, with D perhaps given as TRBD1 or TRBD2 (6 bases each). Germline V gene sequence: CDR1 SGHRS, CDR2 YFSETQ. CDR3 size: 15 residues. The ends were cut back, 4 bases at V and 3 bases at J, with 17 bases in the middle. The CDR3 bases are TGCGCCAGCAGCCCGCTACAGGGAGGAAACTACGAGCAGTACTTC. It encodes CASSPLQGGNYEQYF.

This clonotype was recorded at least ten times. This chain joins TRBV7-2 and TRBJ1-4, with D perhaps matching TRBD1 (5 bases). CDR1 is SGHTA and CDR2 is FQGNSA in the germline V gene. CDR3 length: 16 amino acids. V was shortened by 0 bases and J by 7 bases, with 15 bases between the two germline ends. CDR3 residues: CASSLALTENLEKLFF. CDR3 nucleotides: TGTGCCAGCAGCTTAGCCCTGACAGAGAACCTTGAAAAACTGTTTTTT.

The rearrangement joins TRBV20-1 to TRBJ2-3; D remains unclear. The germline CDR1 and CDR2 sequences are DFQATT and SNEGSKA (reference sequence). Trimming pared 6 bases from V and 0 bases from J, leaving 13 bases between. CDR3 length: 14 amino acids. The chain's CDR3 is CSAQHSLSTDTQYF. The CDR3 DNA sequence: TGCAGTGCCCAACACTCCCTCAGCACAGATACGCAGTATTTT.

This clonotype has only a few counts. The J gene is TRBJ1-1, the V gene TRBV6-1; D ambiguous. The CDR3 extends over 12 amino acids. The V gene's germline CDR1 is MNHNS and CDR2 SASEGT. In DNA form, the CDR3 reads TGTGCTTCTGGGGAGTACAATACTGAAGCTTTCTTT. Translating it yields CASGEYNTEAFF.

This clonotype appeared a single time. The gene calls are TRBV27 and TRBJ2-1; 14 bases fit TRBD2. The CDR3 has 17 residues. J gave up 10 bases and V 4 bases, and 12 bases lay outside the gene matches. Germline assignment: CDR1 MNHEY and CDR2 SMNVEV (reference sequence). Here the CDR3 DNA reads TGTGCCAGCAGTTCACCCCCCCCGGGACTAGCGGGGGAAGAGCAGTTCTTC. Protein product: CASSSPPPGLAGEEQFF.

V gene TRBV27 combines with J gene TRBJ2-7; TRBD1 agrees at 8 bases. V lost 0 bases to trimming and J lost 6 bases; unmatched junction nucleotides: 4. The CDR3 extends over 14 amino acids. Germline V gives CDR1 MNHEY, CDR2 SMNVEV (reference sequence). The CDR3 DNA reads as TGTGCCAGCAGTTTATCGGACAGGGTAAGCGAGCAGTACTTC. Its protein is CASSLSDRVSEQYF.

This clonotype occurred a few times. The J gene is TRBJ1-2, the V gene TRBV12-3 or TRBV12-4, with 9 bases that match TRBD1. This CDR3 is built from 14 residues. The junction had 10 bases not matched to a gene; V was cut back by 6 bases and J by 8 bases. The CDR3 sequence: CASRDSGQGEGYTF. CDR3 DNA sequence: TGTGCCAGCAGGGACTCGGGACAGGGTGAGGGCTACACCTTC.

J is TRBJ2-1 and V is TRBV6-2 or TRBV6-3, with 13 bases identical to TRBD2. There are 16 residues in the CDR3. V dropped 2 bases and J dropped 6; count of bases not matched to a gene: 4. Germline V gene data show CDR1 as MNHEY and CDR2 as SVGEGT. As DNA, the CDR3 is TGTGCCAGCAGTTACCAACTAGCGGGAGGGGGCAATGAGCAGTTCTTC. This codes for CASSYQLAGGGNEQFF.

V gene TRBV7-6 combines with J gene TRBJ2-1; weak D call: TRBD2 (5 bases). Germline-derived CDR1 and CDR2 are SGHVS and FNYEAQ. The length of the CDR3 is 15 residues. Trimming removed 1 base at V and 2 bases at J, with 9 bases between. CDR3 bases: TGTGCCAGCAGCTTAGTCGAGGGCACCTACAATGAGCAGTTCTTC. Translated: CASSLVEGTYNEQFF.

This chain connects TRBV12-3 or TRBV12-4 to TRBJ1-1; D is uncertain. V was clipped by 5 bases and J by 8 bases, with 9 bases between them. This CDR3 is 11 amino acids long. CDR3 coding DNA: TGTGCCAGCAGTCTCGACCTGGAAGCTTTCTTT. Its translation: CASSLDLEAFF.

The rearrangement links TRBV12-3 or TRBV12-4 to TRBJ2-2; maybe TRBD2 (5 bases). Trimming left V 6 bases short and J 4 bases short, with 15 bases between. CDR3 length: 15 amino acids. DNA for the CDR3: TGTGCCAGCAGCAAACTAGATTGGGGCACCGGGGAGCTGTTTTTT. Its translation is CASSKLDWGTGELFF.

V gene TRBV15 combines with J gene TRBJ2-7; TRBD1 or TRBD2 may be the D gene (7 bases each). V was clipped by 7 bases and J by 0 bases, with 13 bases between them. The CDR3 has 14 amino acids. Germline V gene data show CDR1 as LNHNV and CDR2 as YYDKDF (reference sequence). The CDR3: CATMQGGVSYEQYF. In DNA form, the CDR3 reads TGTGCCACCATGCAGGGGGGGGTCTCCTACGAGCAGTACTTC.

This chain links TRBV20-1 with TRBJ2-1, with D uncertain. With 3 bases removed from V and 0 bases from J, the gap between germline ends came to 9 bases. The CDR3 spans 14 residues. Germline V gives CDR1 DFQATT, CDR2 SNEGSKA (reference sequence). The CDR3 nucleotides read TGCAGTGCTAGCGGGCGGAACTCCTACAATGAGCAGTTCTTC. Its translation is CSASGRNSYNEQFF.

This clonotype turned up a few times. The chain recombines TRBV29-1 with TRBJ2-2; TRBD2 matches 10 bases. The trim removed 4 bases at V and 0 bases at J, leaving 5 bases unmatched. This CDR3 comprises 16 residues. The germline V gene encodes CDR1 SQVTM and CDR2 ANQGSEA. In DNA, the CDR3 is TGCAGCGTTGTCACTAGCGGGGCCGCGAACACCGGGGAGCTGTTTTTT. Its protein product is CSVVTSGAANTGELFF.